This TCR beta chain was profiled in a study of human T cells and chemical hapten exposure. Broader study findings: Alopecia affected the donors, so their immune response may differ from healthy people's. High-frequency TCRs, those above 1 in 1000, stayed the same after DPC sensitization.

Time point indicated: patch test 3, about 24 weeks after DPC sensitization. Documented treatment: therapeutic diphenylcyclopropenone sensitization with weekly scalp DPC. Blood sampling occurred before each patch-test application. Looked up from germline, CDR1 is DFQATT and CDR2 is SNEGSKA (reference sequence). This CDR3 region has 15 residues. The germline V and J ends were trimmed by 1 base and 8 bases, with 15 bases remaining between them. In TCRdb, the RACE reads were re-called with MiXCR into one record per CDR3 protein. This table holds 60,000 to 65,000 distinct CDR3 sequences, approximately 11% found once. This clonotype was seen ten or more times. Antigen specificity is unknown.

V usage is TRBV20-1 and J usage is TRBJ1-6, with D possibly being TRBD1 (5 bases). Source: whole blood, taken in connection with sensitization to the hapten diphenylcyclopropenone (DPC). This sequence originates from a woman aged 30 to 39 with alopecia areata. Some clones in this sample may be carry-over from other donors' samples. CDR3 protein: CSARAAGGNDSPLHF. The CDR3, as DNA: TGCAGTGCTAGAGCGGCGGGGGGTAATGATTCACCCCTCCACTTT.